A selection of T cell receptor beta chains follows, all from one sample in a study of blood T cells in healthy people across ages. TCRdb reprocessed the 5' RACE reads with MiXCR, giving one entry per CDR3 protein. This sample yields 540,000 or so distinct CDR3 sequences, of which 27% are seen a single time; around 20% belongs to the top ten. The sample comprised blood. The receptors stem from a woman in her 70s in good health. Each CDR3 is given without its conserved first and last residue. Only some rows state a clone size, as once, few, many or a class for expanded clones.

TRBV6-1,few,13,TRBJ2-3,ASRETSGGLDTQY
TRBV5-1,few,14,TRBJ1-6,ASSLDGGEMGSPLH
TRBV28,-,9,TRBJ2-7,ASTPTYEQY
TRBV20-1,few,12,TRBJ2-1,SAKDRVKDNEQF
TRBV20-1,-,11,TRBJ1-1,SASATGGTEAF
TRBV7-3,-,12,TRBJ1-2,ASARTGGAEGYT
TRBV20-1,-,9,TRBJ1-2,SALSGAGYT
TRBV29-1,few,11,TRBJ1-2,SVMAGVNHGYT
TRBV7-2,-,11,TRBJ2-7,ASSLEAVYEQY
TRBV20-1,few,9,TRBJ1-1,YPSRNTEAF
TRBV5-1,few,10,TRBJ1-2,ASSPDRTDNT
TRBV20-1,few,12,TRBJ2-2,SASSGAYTGELF
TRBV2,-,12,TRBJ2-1,ASSEAGLYNEQF
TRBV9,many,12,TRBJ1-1,ASSVGWGNTEAF
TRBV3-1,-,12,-,ASSQGRGRGEQF
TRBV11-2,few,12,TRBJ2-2,ASSLLGPTGELF
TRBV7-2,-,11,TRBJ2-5,ASSSGQRETQY
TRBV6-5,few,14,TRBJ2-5,ASSYWGDSSEETQY
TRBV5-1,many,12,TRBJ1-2,ASSETDFPYGYT
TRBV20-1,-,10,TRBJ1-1,SAGQLNTEAF
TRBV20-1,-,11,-,SASSSGPYEQY
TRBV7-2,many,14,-,ASSLVAGGRVNEQF
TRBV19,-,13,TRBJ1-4,AGSRRQGGNEKLF
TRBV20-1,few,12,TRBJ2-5,SAVSGGAQETQY
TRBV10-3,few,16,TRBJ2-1,AITPRVAGGLTYNEQF
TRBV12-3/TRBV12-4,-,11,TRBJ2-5,ASSGTTEETQY
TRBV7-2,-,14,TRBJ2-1,ASSLAGTGGGNEQF
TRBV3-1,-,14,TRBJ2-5,ASSPGDRPFKETQY
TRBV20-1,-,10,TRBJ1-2,SAYGPGYAYT
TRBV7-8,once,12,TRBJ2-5,ASSFVPRQETQY
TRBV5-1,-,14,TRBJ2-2,ASSFTGTQNTGELF
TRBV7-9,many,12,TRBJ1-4,ASSWTGGGEKLF
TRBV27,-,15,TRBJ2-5,ASSLSFRGGYQETQY
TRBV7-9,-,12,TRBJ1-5,ASSSDSSNQPQH
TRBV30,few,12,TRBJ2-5,AWSVQGSSETQY
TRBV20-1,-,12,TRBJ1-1,SATQGLRITGAF